The present T cell receptor (beta chain) was sequenced within a study of T cells in Graves' hyperthyroidism and ophthalmopathy. Whole-study results and caveats: Blood also carried most thyroid clonotypes expanded above 0.001.

Diagnosis of hyperthyroidism was new in patients aged 18 to 65, and its duration was under 2 months. Each 10 ml fresh peripheral blood draw supplied the PBMCs. RNA transcripts provided the source from which TCR beta CDR3 regions were amplified. First-round RT-PCR with HTBI primers amplified the TCR CDR3 region. TCRdb ran MiXCR on the multiplex PCR reads and lists one entry per CDR3 protein. This sample has about 720,000 distinct CDR3 sequences, with over 15% found just once. This clonotype was counted many times. The target antigen is unknown. The clonotype comes from a man between 18 and 29 years old with Graves' hyperthyroidism. The specimen sequenced was blood.

CDR3 sequence (DNA): TGCGCCAGCAGCTGGACAGGGCCTTACAATGAGCAGTTCTTC. Encoded protein: CASSWTGPYNEQFF. J is TRBJ2-1 and V is TRBV5-1; TRBD1 matches at 8 bases. Trimming cost V 3 bases and J 4 bases; bases outside gene matches: 3. This CDR3 has 14 amino acids. Per the germline V gene, CDR1 is SGHRS and CDR2 is YFSETQ. Full variable domain (outside the CDR3, taken from reference TRBV5-1 and TRBJ2-1): KAGVTQTPRYLIKTRGQQVTLSCSPISGHRSVSWYQQTPGQGLQFLFEYFSETQRNKGNFPGRFSGRQFSNSRSEMNVSTLELGDSALYLCASSWTGPYNEQFFGPGTRLTVL.